This T cell receptor (beta chain) was retrieved from a study of T cells in localized non-small cell lung cancer. Notes on the study in general: Turning up in adjacent lung were a median around 60 of the top 100 tumor clones. Adjacent uninvolved lung had the highest clonality, suggesting focused antigen responses. As only one tumor region underwent sequencing, heterogeneity remains possible.

Judged by abundance, this clone is medium-sized. Its antigen remains unknown. From germline, CDR1 is SGHNT and CDR2 YENEEA. This CDR3 spans 16 amino acids. V was cut by 2 bases and J by 0 bases, with 13 bases left in between. Atypia-free adjacent lung came from at least 2 cm beyond the tumor margin. Only in-frame clones appear in the TCRdb table, and some are missing; sequencing was by immunoSEQ multiplex PCR. The table has fewer than 1,500 clones, 22% seen once. The chain joins TRBV11-3 to TRBJ1-2; D not resolved. The source material was normal lung tissue next to the tumor, sampled before any cancer treatment. The TCR sequence derives from a woman between 35 and 70 years old with stage I lung adenocarcinoma. The CDR3: CASSLIGIGTNYGYTF. DNA for the CDR3: TGTGCCAGCAGCTTAATCGGGATCGGAACTAACTATGGCTACACCTTC.